The 27 T cell receptor beta chains given below trace back to one sample, sequenced in a study of T cells in Graves' hyperthyroidism and ophthalmopathy. TCR beta CDR3 regions were amplified from RNA. TCR CDR3 underwent first-round RT-PCR with the HTBI primer set. A single record per CDR3 protein comes from TCRdb applying MiXCR to the multiplex PCR reads. The data hold roughly 100,000 distinct CDR3 sequences, with 45% to 50% observed a single time. The sequenced sample consisted of blood. The receptors shown here come from a middle-aged man with Graves' hyperthyroidism.

This clonotype has at least ten counts. The V and J genes are TRBV20-1 and TRBJ2-5; TRBD2 might be the D (6 bases). Trimming stripped 0 bases from V and 5 bases from J, with 16 bases between. This CDR3 is 15 amino acids long. Germline V gene data show CDR1 as DFQATT and CDR2 as SNEGSKA (reference sequence). In DNA, the CDR3 is TGCAGTGCTAGAGATCCAACAGGCGGGAAGGAGACCCAGTACTTC. Its protein product is CSARDPTGGKETQYF.

The chain combines TRBV7-2 with TRBJ2-5, with 8 bases lining up with TRBD1. J was trimmed by 5 bases and V by 5 bases; bases with no gene match: 13. This CDR3 spans 16 amino acids. From germline, CDR1 is SGHTA and CDR2 FQGNSA. The CDR3 DNA reads TGTGCCAGCAGCCCGGCATCAGCAGGGGGCCGGGAGACCCAGTACTTC. Protein product: CASSPASAGGRETQYF.

This clonotype was picked up a small number of times. The chain couples TRBV30 to TRBJ2-7; possible D gene TRBD2, 5 bases. The V gene lost 0 bases and the J gene lost 6 bases, with 12 bases spanning the gap. There are 13 residues in the CDR3. CDR1 is GTSNPN and CDR2 is SVGIG in the germline V gene (reference sequence). CDR3 loop: CAWSVEAAGEQYF. Here the CDR3 DNA reads TGTGCCTGGAGTGTTGAGGCGGCGGGCGAGCAGTACTTC.

This clonotype has just a few counts. A read error may explain this, as a much larger clone is one base away. J is TRBJ2-5 and V is TRBV5-4, with TRBD2 identical over 13 bases. Trimming at V came to 3 bases and at J to 7 bases, leaving 12 bases not matched to a gene. Germline CDR1 reads SGHNT; CDR2 reads YYREEE (reference sequence). CDR3 length: 17 residues. The CDR3 DNA reads as TGTGCCAGCAGCTGGGGGGGACGGACTAGCGGGGGAGGGACCCAGTACTTC. This encodes CASSWGGRTSGGGTQYF. Full variable domain (remainder filled in from reference TRBV5-4 and TRBJ2-5): ETGVTQSPTHLIKTRGQQVTLRCSSQSGHNTVSWYQQALGQGPQFIFQYYREEENGRGNFPPRFSGLQFPNYSSELNVNALELDDSALYLCASSWGGRTSGGGTQYFGPGTRLLVL.

This clonotype was seen ten or more times. The J gene is TRBJ1-3, the V gene TRBV19; 7 bases agree with TRBD1. Germline trimming cut 5 bases from V and 2 bases from J; bases unmatched to any gene: 6. The CDR3 has 15 residues. Germline lookup yields CDR1 LNHDA and CDR2 SQIVND (reference sequence). The CDR3 spells CASSLYRGTGNTIYF. The CDR3 bases are TGTGCCAGTAGTCTATACAGGGGTACTGGAAACACCATATATTTT.

This clonotype appeared many times. The chain recombines TRBV11-3 with TRBJ2-1, with 8 bases fitting TRBD2. The V gene end was trimmed by 5 bases and the J gene end by 6 bases; junction bases not matched to a gene: 12. Looked up from germline, CDR1 is SGHNT and CDR2 is YENEEA. The CDR3 contains 16 residues. The CDR3 bases are TGTGCCAGCAGCACGATTTTTGGACTAGCAGGCAATGAGCAGTTCTTC. It codes for CASSTIFGLAGNEQFF. Filled out from reference TRBV11-3 and TRBJ2-1, the complete variable domain reads EAGVVQSPRYKIIEKKQPVAFWCNPISGHNTLYWYLQNLGQGPELLIRYENEEAVDDSQLPKDRFSAERLKGVDSTLKIQPAELGDSAVYLCASSTIFGLAGNEQFFGPGTRLTVL.

Ten or more counts support this clonotype. This chain joins TRBV5-1 and TRBJ2-3, with D unclear. Germline CDR1 is SGHRS and CDR2 is YFSETQ. The CDR3 runs to 15 residues. Trimming shortened V by 4 bases and J by 2 bases, and 14 bases separated the two germline ends. CDR3 DNA: TGCGCCAGCAGCCTGATTGATTCCTACACAGATACGCAGTATTTT. Encoded protein: CASSLIDSYTDTQYF.

The CDR3: CASSLVGTGGIQETQYF. In nucleotides, the CDR3 is TGTGCCAGCAGCCTAGTGGGGACAGGTGGAATCCAAGAGACCCAGTACTTC. This chain connects TRBV7-2 to TRBJ2-5; 8 bases fit TRBD1. The CDR3 runs to 17 residues. CDR1 is SGHTA, CDR2 FQGNSA, per germline. The V and J ends lost 5 bases and 1 base, in that order; junction bases with no gene match: 12.

Many counts were recorded for this clonotype. The rearrangement links TRBV19 to TRBJ2-7; TRBD1 matches 9 bases. J lost 2 bases, V lost 4 bases, and 6 bases had no gene match. Per germline, CDR1 LNHDA and CDR2 SQIVND (reference sequence). CDR3 length: 15 residues. CDR3 DNA: TGTGCCAGTAGTAGGGGGACAGGGAAGCCCTACGAGCAGTACTTC. It yields the protein CASSRGTGKPYEQYF.

This rearrangement joins TRBV7-7 to TRBJ2-5, with 8 bases that match TRBD2. The length of the CDR3 is 15 residues. CDR1 and CDR2 from the germline V gene are SSHAT and FNYEAQ (reference sequence). The CDR3 region has the DNA TGTGCTAGTGACTCCACTAGCGGCCTACAAGAGACCCAGTACTTC. Translating gives CASDSTSGLQETQYF.

This clonotype was observed many times. The rearrangement uses TRBV15 and TRBJ2-3; tentative D call: TRBD2 (5 bases). Germline lookup yields CDR1 LNHNV and CDR2 YYDKDF (reference sequence). The CDR3 is made up of 14 amino acids. Trimming cost V 3 bases and J 4 bases, with 11 bases left between them. CDR3 amino acids: CATSSRGVADTQYF. CDR3 DNA sequence: TGTGCCACCAGCAGTCGGGGAGTGGCAGATACGCAGTATTTT. Full variable domain (remainder filled in from reference TRBV15 and TRBJ2-3): DAMVIQNPRYQVTQFGKPVTLSCSQTLNHNVMYWYQQKSSQAPKLLFHYYDKDFNNEADTPDNFQSRRPNTSFCFLDIRSPGLGDTAMYLCATSSRGVADTQYFGPGTRLTVL.

This clonotype has more than one count but fewer than ten. With a much larger clone just one base away, this may be a read error. The chain carries TRBV6-6 and TRBJ1-1; the D is unclear. The V and J ends lost 6 bases and 11 bases respectively, with 10 bases between them. The CDR3 is made up of 10 amino acids. Germline CDR1 MNHNY, CDR2 SVGAGI (reference sequence). CDR3 protein: CASRAKDAFF. The CDR3 nucleotides are TGTGCCAGCAGAGCGAAAGACGCTTTCTTT.

The chain recombines TRBV24-1 with TRBJ2-5; 8 nucleotides match TRBD2. Per the germline V gene, CDR1 is KGHDR and CDR2 is SFDVKD. The CDR3 extends over 15 amino acids. The V segment lost 3 bases and the J segment 4 bases; nucleotides outside the gene matches: 6. The CDR3 DNA reads TGTGCCACCAGTGATCCGCGGGGGGACCGAGAGACCCAGTACTTC. It translates to CATSDPRGDRETQYF.

This chain joins TRBV5-5 and TRBJ1-1, with 9 positions matching TRBD1. Unmatched junction bases numbered 9, after V lost 4 bases and J lost 11 bases. The CDR3 runs 13 residues. Germline loops: CDR1 SGHKS, CDR2 YYEKEE (reference sequence). The CDR3: CASSHRDRVEAFF. The CDR3 nucleotides read TGTGCCAGCAGCCACCGGGACAGGGTGGAGGCTTTCTTT.

This clonotype was detected ten times or more. This chain uses TRBV6-1 with TRBJ2-3; tentative D call: TRBD2 (5 bases). The CDR3 has 14 amino acids. Trimming took 2 bases from V and 7 from J, leaving 13 bases between them. Germline values: CDR1 MNHNS, CDR2 SASEGT. The CDR3 region is CASSENSVSNTQYF. CDR3 coding DNA: TGTGCCAGCAGTGAAAATAGCGTTTCAAATACGCAGTATTTT.

The chain has TRBV24-1 and TRBJ1-2; TRBD1 might be the D (6 bases). The CDR3 length is 14 residues. Looked up from germline, CDR1 is KGHDR and CDR2 is SFDVKD. Trimming took off 9 bases at V and 4 bases at J, with 17 bases between the two ends. CDR3 sequence reads: CATSSRTGSYGYTF. The CDR3 bases are TGTGCCACCTCTAGTAGAACAGGGAGCTATGGCTACACCTTC.

The V and J genes are TRBV5-1 and TRBJ1-6, with TRBD1 identical over 9 bases. The CDR3 covers 16 residues. Germline V lookup: CDR1 SGHRS, CDR2 YFSETQ. V lost 0 bases to trimming and J lost 9 bases; unmatched junction nucleotides: 7. Written as DNA, the CDR3 is TGCGCCAGCAGCTTGGGGACAGGGGTAATAATTTCACCCCTCCACTTT. Translating gives CASSLGTGVIISPLHF.

There are many counts of this clonotype. The chain couples TRBV15 to TRBJ1-3, with D hard to call. Germline assignment: CDR1 LNHNV and CDR2 YYDKDF (reference sequence). CDR3 length equals 13 residues. Trimming shortened V by 4 bases and J by 2 bases, and 6 bases separated the two germline ends. The CDR3 nucleotides are TGTGCCACCAGCATTGGCGCTGGAAACACCATATATTTT. Encoded protein: CATSIGAGNTIYF.

This chain uses TRBV5-1 with TRBJ2-3; D unclear. The V and J ends lost 4 bases and 0 bases respectively, with 15 bases between them. This CDR3 spans 16 amino acids. From germline, CDR1 is SGHRS and CDR2 YFSETQ. The CDR3 DNA follows: TGCGCCAGCAGCCCTAACGTACCACGGAGCACAGATACGCAGTATTTT. Translated, it gives CASSPNVPRSTDTQYF. Combining the CDR3 with reference TRBV5-1 and TRBJ2-3 gives the whole variable domain KAGVTQTPRYLIKTRGQQVTLSCSPISGHRSVSWYQQTPGQGLQFLFEYFSETQRNKGNFPGRFSGRQFSNSRSEMNVSTLELGDSALYLCASSPNVPRSTDTQYFGPGTRLTVL.

The gene calls are TRBV12-3 or TRBV12-4 and TRBJ2-1; D tentatively reads TRBD1 or TRBD2 (7 bases each). The CDR3 spans 14 residues. With 5 bases removed from V and 9 bases from J, the gap between germline ends came to 17 bases. The CDR3 protein is CASSQTGRAVEQFF. As DNA, the CDR3 is TGTGCCAGCAGTCAGACAGGGAGGGCCGTTGAGCAGTTCTTC.

This clonotype was recorded many times. V usage is TRBV28 and J usage is TRBJ2-7; no definite D call. This CDR3 spans 12 amino acids. Trimming removed 0 bases from V and 5 bases from J, with 5 bases in between. Germline CDR1 MDHEN, CDR2 SYDVKM. The chain's CDR3 is CASSLWGNEQYF. CDR3 DNA sequence: TGTGCCAGCAGTTTATGGGGGAACGAGCAGTACTTC.

This clonotype has just one count. The chain employs TRBV20-1 and TRBJ1-5; 8 positions match TRBD1. V gave up 5 bases and J gave up 1 base; unmatched junction bases: 7. Germline values: CDR1 DFQATT, CDR2 SNEGSKA (reference sequence). The CDR3 length is 15 residues. For the CDR3, the DNA is TGCAGTGCTTCACGACAGGGGCCAAGCAATCAGCCCCAGCATTTT. Protein sequence: CSASRQGPSNQPQHF.

The table lists this clonotype with many counts. The rearrangement joins TRBV6-2 or TRBV6-3 to TRBJ2-3; TRBD2 might be the D (6 bases). CDR1 MNHEY and CDR2 SVGEGT come from the germline V gene. This CDR3 is 13 amino acids long. In nucleotides, the CDR3 is TGTGCTCTGCGGGGCTCTAGCACAGATACGCAGTATTTT. As protein: CALRGSSTDTQYF.

With regard to this clonotype: The CDR3 does not end in the conserved phenylalanine or tryptophan, so this is likely a read error. The chain is built from TRBV19 and TRBJ1-3; the D is unclear. Germline CDR1 is LNHDA and CDR2 is SQIVND (reference sequence). The CDR3 is 17 residues long. With 11 bases removed from V and 4 bases from J, the gap between germline ends came to 27 bases. CDR3 nucleotide sequence: TGTGCCCGAACACCCCCATTGGGGTCTTCTACCGGAAACACCATATATCTT. Its translation: CARTPPLGSSTGNTIYL.

This clonotype was observed many times. The chain couples TRBV4-2 to TRBJ2-5; 8 bases line up with TRBD2. The CDR3 contains 16 residues. The V segment lost 4 bases and the J segment 0 bases; nucleotides outside the gene matches: 7. Germline lookup yields CDR1 LGHNA and CDR2 YNFKEQ. The CDR3 here is CASSPAGVRYQETQYF. Written as DNA, the CDR3 is TGTGCCAGCAGCCCAGCGGGGGTTCGGTACCAAGAGACCCAGTACTTC.

This clonotype occurred a few times. The chain couples TRBV28 to TRBJ2-7, with 12 bases identical to TRBD2. This CDR3 contains 17 residues. CDR1 and CDR2 from the germline V gene are MDHEN and SYDVKM. The V gene end was trimmed by 3 bases and the J gene end by 0 bases; junction bases not matched to a gene: 6. The CDR3 coding sequence is TGTGCCAGCAGTTTGTCTAGCGGGAGGGTAAGCTCCTACGAGCAGTACTTC. It is translated as CASSLSSGRVSSYEQYF.

About this clonotype itself: A read error is possible here, since a much larger clone lies one base away. This sequence joins TRBV5-4 and TRBJ2-1, with TRBD2 identical over 9 bases. The CDR3 covers 15 residues. The germline gives CDR1 SGHNT, CDR2 YYREEE (reference sequence). The CDR3 sequence is CACSLAGGVYNEQFF. In DNA, the CDR3 is TGTGCCTGCAGCCTGGCGGGGGGGGTCTACAATGAGCAGTTCTTC.